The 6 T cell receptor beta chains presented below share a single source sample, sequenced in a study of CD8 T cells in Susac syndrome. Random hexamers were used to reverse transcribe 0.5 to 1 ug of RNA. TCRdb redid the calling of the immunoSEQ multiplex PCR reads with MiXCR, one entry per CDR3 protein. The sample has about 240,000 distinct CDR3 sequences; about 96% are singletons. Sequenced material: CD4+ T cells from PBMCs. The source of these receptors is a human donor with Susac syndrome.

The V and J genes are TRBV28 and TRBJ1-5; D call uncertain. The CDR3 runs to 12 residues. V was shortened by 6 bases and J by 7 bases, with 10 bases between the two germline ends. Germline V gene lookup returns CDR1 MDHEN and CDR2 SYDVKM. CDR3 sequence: CASREQYQPQHF. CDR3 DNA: TGTGCCAGCAGGGAACAGTACCAGCCCCAGCATTTT. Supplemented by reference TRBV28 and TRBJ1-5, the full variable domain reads DVKVTQSSRYLVKRTGEKVFLECVQDMDHENMFWYRQDPGLGLRLIYFSYDVKMKEKGDIPEGYSVSREKKERFSLILESASTNQTSMYLCASREQYQPQHFGDGTRLSIL.

The CDR3 DNA reads TGTGCCAGCAGCCACCCAGGCACTGAAGCTTTCTTT. Residues: CASSHPGTEAFF. The V and J genes are TRBV7-3 and TRBJ1-1; D call uncertain. The V and J ends lost 5 bases and 4 bases respectively, with 8 bases between them. The CDR3 is 12 amino acids. The germline CDR1 and CDR2 sequences are SGHTA and FQGTGA.

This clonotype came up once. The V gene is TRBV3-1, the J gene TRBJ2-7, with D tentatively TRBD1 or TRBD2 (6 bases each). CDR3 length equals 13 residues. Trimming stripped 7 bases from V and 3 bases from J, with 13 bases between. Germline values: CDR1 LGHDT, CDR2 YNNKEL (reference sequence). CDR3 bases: TGTGCCAGCACTACGGGGGCCGTCTACGAGCAGTACTTC. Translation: CASTTGAVYEQYF.

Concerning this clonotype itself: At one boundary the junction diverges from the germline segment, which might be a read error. In nucleotides, the CDR3 is TGTGCTAGCAGTCTTAGGACAGATCGGGAGACCCAGTACTTC. It specifies CASSLRTDRETQYF. The chain links TRBV7-7 to TRBJ2-5, with D possibly matching TRBD1 (6 bases). The CDR3 covers 14 residues. Germline V gives CDR1 SSHAT, CDR2 FNYEAQ (reference sequence).

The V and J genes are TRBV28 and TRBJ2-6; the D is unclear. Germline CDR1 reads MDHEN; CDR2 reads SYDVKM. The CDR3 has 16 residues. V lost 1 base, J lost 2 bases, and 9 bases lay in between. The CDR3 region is CASSLLAVAGANVLTF. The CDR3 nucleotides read TGTGCCAGCAGTTTATTGGCAGTGGCTGGGGCCAACGTCCTGACTTTC.

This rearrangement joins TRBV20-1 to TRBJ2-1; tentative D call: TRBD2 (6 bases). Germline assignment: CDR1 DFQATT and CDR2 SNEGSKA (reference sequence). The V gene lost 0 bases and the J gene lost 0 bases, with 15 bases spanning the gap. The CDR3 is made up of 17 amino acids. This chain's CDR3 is CSARDRGAGSSYNEQFF. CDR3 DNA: TGCAGTGCTAGAGATCGCGGGGCGGGGAGCTCCTACAATGAGCAGTTCTTC.